These 28 T cell receptor beta chains originate from one sample sequenced in a study of T cell repertoires in cytomegalovirus infection. These receptors have no identified antigens. MiXCR was run by TCRdb on the reads, yielding one entry per CDR3 protein. This sample has hundreds of thousands of distinct CDR3 sequences, with approximately 30% found just once. Source: cultured CD8+ T cells from PBMCs, taken from culture after CMV antigen stimulation. The receptor source for this set is a human donor in good health (CMV status not recorded). Some clones in this sample may be carry-over from other donors' samples.

V is TRBV11-1 and J is TRBJ1-1, with a tentative D call TRBD1 (5 bases). The CDR3 covers 15 residues. Deletions cut 2 bases from V and 0 bases from J, with 10 bases between. Germline CDR1 SGHAT, CDR2 FQDESV (reference sequence). The CDR3 sequence is CASSLQGRLNTEAFF. In DNA form, the CDR3 reads TGTGCCAGCAGCTTACAGGGTCGGCTGAACACTGAAGCTTTCTTT.

This clonotype was recorded at least ten times. V gene TRBV7-6 combines with J gene TRBJ2-1; tentative D call: TRBD2 (6 bases). The length of the CDR3 is 16 residues. Looked up from germline, CDR1 is SGHVS and CDR2 is FNYEAQ. The V end lost 2 bases, the J end lost 7 bases, and 18 bases lay between the germline ends. The chain's CDR3 is CASSLIGGPSRNEQFF. Written as DNA, the CDR3 is TGTGCCAGCAGCTTAATCGGGGGACCTAGCAGGAATGAGCAGTTCTTC.

In regard to this clonotype: One junction end disagrees with the germline gene, perhaps due to a read error. The chain combines TRBV7-6 with TRBJ2-1; a weak D match, TRBD2 (6 bases). There are 13 residues in the CDR3. Germline CDR1 is SGHVS and CDR2 is FNYEAQ. The CDR3: CASSLGEVNEQFF. Here the CDR3 DNA reads TGTGCTAGCAGCTTAGGGGAGGTCAATGAGCAGTTCTTC.

The rearrangement joins TRBV6-8 to TRBJ2-7, with TRBD1 identical over 11 bases. Per germline, CDR1 MNHGY and CDR2 SAAAGT. V lost 0 bases and J lost 9; bases outside the gene matches: 7. CDR3 size: 15 residues. The CDR3 nucleotides are TGTGCCAGCAGTTACTCCCCGGGACAGGGGGGTGTGCAGTACTTC. The encoded protein is CASSYSPGQGGVQYF.

The chain couples TRBV7-2 to TRBJ2-1; TRBD2 matches 8 bases. Trimming took 1 base from V and 0 from J; bases not matched to a gene: 5. There are 17 residues in the CDR3. Per germline, CDR1 SGHTA and CDR2 FQGNSA. CDR3 loop: CASSLGGSGDSYNEQFF. The CDR3 bases are TGTGCCAGCAGCTTAGGCGGTAGCGGGGACTCCTACAATGAGCAGTTCTTC.

This clonotype was counted between two and nine times. V usage is TRBV19 and J usage is TRBJ1-1; 7 bases map to TRBD1. J was trimmed by 0 bases and V by 5 bases; bases with no gene match: 3. There are 14 residues in the CDR3. Germline V lookup: CDR1 LNHDA, CDR2 SQIVND (reference sequence). The CDR3 reads CASSGTDMNTEAFF. The CDR3 DNA reads TGTGCCAGTAGTGGGACAGATATGAACACTGAAGCTTTCTTT.

The chain combines TRBV28 with TRBJ1-2; D is unresolved. The CDR3 runs 13 residues. Looked up from germline, CDR1 is MDHEN and CDR2 is SYDVKM. Trimming left V 7 bases short and J 4 bases short, with 13 bases between. In DNA form, the CDR3 reads TGTGCCAGCACCATGGCGGAGGGCTATGGCTACACCTTC. Protein: CASTMAEGYGYTF.

The chain recombines TRBV7-6 with TRBJ2-3, with 12 bases aligning to TRBD1. The V gene's germline CDR1 is SGHVS and CDR2 FNYEAQ. Losses at the gene ends were 5 bases for V and 4 bases for J; bases not matched to a gene: 7. CDR3 length equals 16 residues. The CDR3 DNA sequence: TGTGCCAGCAGCAGGTTGGGACAGGGGGCCGCAGATACGCAGTATTTT. It encodes CASSRLGQGAADTQYF.

This clonotype was counted many times. The chain recombines TRBV7-9 with TRBJ1-2; D remains ambiguous. The V gene lost 4 bases and the J gene lost 0 bases, with 24 bases spanning the gap. The germline V gene encodes CDR1 SEHNR and CDR2 FQNEAQ (reference sequence). CDR3 length: 19 amino acids. This chain's CDR3 is CASSSLRVDSLTANYGYTF. In DNA, the CDR3 is TGTGCCAGCAGCTCCCTAAGGGTCGACTCCCTGACGGCTAACTATGGCTACACCTTC.

This clonotype was counted only a few times. The chain combines TRBV27 with TRBJ2-6; D unresolved. V shed 4 bases and J shed 0 bases, with 7 bases lying between them. CDR3 size: 15 residues. Germline V gives CDR1 MNHEY, CDR2 SMNVEV (reference sequence). CDR3 amino acids: CASSYLGSGANVLTF. The CDR3, as DNA: TGTGCCAGCAGTTATTTAGGCTCTGGGGCCAACGTCCTGACTTTC.

This clonotype was seen more than once but under ten times. The chain links TRBV28 to TRBJ2-3, with 13 positions matching TRBD2. V was clipped by 5 bases and J by 2 bases; unmatched bases: 7. Germline loops: CDR1 MDHEN, CDR2 SYDVKM. The CDR3 is 17 amino acids. In DNA, the CDR3 is TGTGCCAGCAGTCGGACTAGCGGGGGCCGACTCACAGATACGCAGTATTTT. It specifies CASSRTSGGRLTDTQYF.

This clonotype was found many times. V gene TRBV7-6 combines with J gene TRBJ2-3, with D possibly matching TRBD2 (5 bases). The CDR3 is made up of 14 amino acids. The germline V gene has CDR1 SGHVS and CDR2 FNYEAQ. V was pared by 5 bases and J by 3 bases, with 12 bases between. The chain's CDR3 is CASSTPGETDTQYF. The DNA for the CDR3 is TGTGCCAGCAGCACCCCTGGGGAGACAGATACGCAGTATTTT.

Points on this clonotype: The junction and the germline gene differ at one end; a read error may be behind it. The chain combines TRBV27 with TRBJ1-1; the D is unclear. The length of the CDR3 is 15 residues. Looked up from germline, CDR1 is MNHEY and CDR2 is SMNVEV (reference sequence). The CDR3 protein is CTSSFREPANTEAFF. CDR3 in DNA: TGTACCAGCAGTTTTCGGGAGCCAGCGAACACTGAAGCTTTCTTT.

The CDR3 bases are TGTGCCAGCAGCTCCGTCGACAGGGGGCCCTACGAGCAGTACGTC. Translated, it gives CASSSVDRGPYEQYV. The chain joins TRBV5-4 to TRBJ2-7, with 10 bases that match TRBD1. The CDR3 is 15 residues long. The V gene's germline CDR1 is SGHNT and CDR2 YYREEE (reference sequence). The ends lost 3 bases at V and 2 bases at J; junction bases unmatched: 5.

This clonotype has more than one count but fewer than ten. J is TRBJ2-7 and V is TRBV7-9; 7 nucleotides match TRBD1. Germline CDR1 and CDR2: SEHNR and FQNEAQ (reference sequence). CDR3 length: 13 residues. V was clipped by 6 bases and J by 4 bases; unmatched bases: 6. The CDR3 nucleotides read TGTGCCAGCAGGAAGGGACAGAATTACGAGCAGTACTTC. It translates to CASRKGQNYEQYF.

V and J are TRBV5-6 and TRBJ1-1, with TRBD1 matching 8 bases. J lost 3 bases, V lost 5 bases, and 15 bases had no gene match. This CDR3 is built from 17 residues. Germline V lookup: CDR1 SGHDT, CDR2 YYEEEE. The CDR3: CASSGEAGGGEDTEAFF. CDR3 sequence (DNA): TGTGCCAGCAGTGGTGAGGCAGGGGGCGGAGAGGACACTGAAGCTTTCTTT.

There are a few counts of this clonotype. V usage is TRBV7-9 and J usage is TRBJ2-1; 9 bases line up with TRBD2. CDR3 length equals 17 residues. Germline lookup yields CDR1 SEHNR and CDR2 FQNEAQ (reference sequence). V shed 2 bases, J shed 4 bases, and the junction held 9 bases outside the gene matches. The CDR3: CASSLLRLAVPYNEQFF. The CDR3 nucleotides are TGTGCCAGCAGCTTACTCAGACTAGCGGTGCCTTACAATGAGCAGTTCTTC.

CDR3 region: CASSYSRAPSSYEQYF. DNA for the CDR3: TGTGCCAGCAGTTACTCGAGGGCGCCCAGCTCCTACGAGCAGTACTTC. This chain links TRBV6-6 with TRBJ2-7; TRBD2 might be the D (5 bases). Germline V gene data show CDR1 as MNHNY and CDR2 as SVGAGI (reference sequence). The V gene lost 0 bases and the J gene lost 0 bases, with 12 bases spanning the gap. The CDR3 has 16 residues.

This rearrangement joins TRBV6-8 to TRBJ2-7, with 9 bases fitting TRBD1. CDR1 and CDR2 (germline): MNHGY, SAAAGT. V gave up 5 bases and J gave up 6 bases; unmatched junction bases: 8. The CDR3 runs 14 residues. The chain's CDR3 is CASSISGTGSEQYV. CDR3 coding DNA: TGTGCCAGCAGTATATCCGGGACAGGGAGCGAGCAGTACGTC.

The V and J genes are TRBV20-1 and TRBJ1-4, with unresolved D. The CDR3 runs 14 residues. Trimming removed 4 bases from V and 0 bases from J, with 9 bases in between. Per germline, CDR1 DFQATT and CDR2 SNEGSKA (reference sequence). CDR3 sequence (DNA): TGCAGTGCTAACTATCCTGCAACTAATGAAAAACTGTTTTTT. This translates into CSANYPATNEKLFF.

This clonotype has only a few counts. The V and J genes are TRBV27 and TRBJ1-5; TRBD1 agrees at 8 bases. The germline CDR1 and CDR2 sequences are MNHEY and SMNVEV (reference sequence). V lost 8 bases and J lost 6; bases outside the gene matches: 12. This CDR3 has 15 amino acids. The CDR3, as DNA: TGTGCCAGCGCCAGTCAGGGGGCTTCGGTTCAGCCCCAGCATTTT. As protein: CASASQGASVQPQHF.

This clonotype was observed a few times. The rearrangement joins TRBV11-2 to TRBJ2-1; D gene unclear. The CDR3 spans 12 residues. Germline V gene sequence: CDR1 SGHAT, CDR2 FQNNGV. Trimming cost V 5 bases and J 7 bases, with 9 bases left between them. CDR3 protein: CASSRMGNEQFF. In DNA form, the CDR3 reads TGTGCCAGCAGCCGGATGGGTAATGAGCAGTTCTTC.

This clonotype was counted only a few times. V is TRBV19 and J is TRBJ2-1, with 7 positions matching TRBD2. Germline V lookup: CDR1 LNHDA, CDR2 SQIVND (reference sequence). With V trimmed by 6 bases and J by 2 bases, 1 base remained unmatched. The CDR3 is made up of 13 amino acids. The CDR3, as DNA: TGTGCCAGTAGCGGACTAGCCTACAATGAGCAGTTCTTC. It is translated as CASSGLAYNEQFF.

The chain links TRBV19 to TRBJ1-1; 10 positions agree with TRBD1. Losses at the gene ends were 3 bases for V and 8 bases for J; bases not matched to a gene: 9. CDR1 is LNHDA and CDR2 is SQIVND in the germline V gene (reference sequence). The CDR3 sequence is 15 residues long. The CDR3, as DNA: TGTGCCAGTAGTATTCGGGGACAGGGGTCGGAGGAAGCTTTCTTT. Translating it yields CASSIRGQGSEEAFF.

Comments on this clonotype: One junction end does not reproduce the germline sequence, and a read error may be involved. The genes are TRBV2 and TRBJ2-6; D may be TRBD1 (5 bases). The CDR3 consists of 15 residues. From germline, CDR1 is SNHLY and CDR2 FYNNEI. The CDR3 sequence is CASSELYSGANVQTF. CDR3 nucleotides: TGTGCCAGCAGTGAGCTCTACTCTGGGGCCAACGTCCAGACTTTC.

This chain links TRBV7-9 with TRBJ1-1; 8 nucleotides line up with TRBD1. Germline V gene data show CDR1 as SEHNR and CDR2 as FQNEAQ (reference sequence). The CDR3 length is 15 residues. The trim removed 3 bases at V and 4 bases at J, leaving 7 bases unmatched. The CDR3 spells CASSFPGTGGTEAFF. Here the CDR3 DNA reads TGTGCCAGCAGCTTCCCCGGGACAGGTGGCACTGAAGCTTTCTTT.

As concerns this clonotype: The junction shows a germline mismatch at one end, possibly a read error. CDR3 sequence (DNA): TGTGCCAGCAGCCTGACAGGGGCATCCTTCAATGAGCAGTTCTTC. It yields the protein CASSLTGASFNEQFF. The genes are TRBV7-6 and TRBJ2-1, with 8 bases lining up with TRBD1. The CDR3 is 15 residues long. Germline CDR1 and CDR2: SGHVS and FNYEAQ.

The rearrangement links TRBV28 to TRBJ2-3, with D unclear. The CDR3 length is 15 residues. Germline lookup yields CDR1 MDHEN and CDR2 SYDVKM. The V and J ends lost 6 bases and 2 bases respectively, with 15 bases between them. CDR3 sequence reads: CASRATDLVTDTQYF. The CDR3 DNA follows: TGTGCCAGCAGGGCCACAGACTTAGTCACAGATACGCAGTATTTT.